This paragraph reports one T cell receptor (beta chain). CD45RO-negative CD8 cells positively selected for CCR7 made up the naive population, which excluded terminally differentiated effector memory CD45RA+ cells. This sample was included in a study of shared clonotypes between healthy human individuals. The table came from immunoSEQ multiplex PCR; TCRdb's copy has only in-frame clones and leaves some out. The sample has 600,000 or so clones, 95% to 98% seen once. V shed 4 bases and J shed 9 bases, with 6 bases lying between them. From germline, CDR1 is MGHDK and CDR2 SYGVNS. The CDR3 runs 11 residues.

The sample was naive CD8+ T cells sorted from blood. This TCR was recovered from a young man in good health. This chain connects TRBV25-1 to TRBJ2-2; D gene unclear. This chain's CDR3 is CASSGNRELFF. The CDR3 region has the DNA TGTGCCAGCAGTGGGAACCGGGAGCTGTTTTTT.